The 9 T cell receptor beta chains listed next were all sequenced from one sample in a study of T cell responses to AZD1222 COVID-19 vaccine. The assay was immunoSEQ multiplex PCR, and TCRdb's table has in-frame clones only and misses some. The sample holds approximately 100,000 clones, more than 85% seen once. This specimen was peripheral blood, taken on day 0 of AZD1222 vaccination. The origin of the receptors is an adult in good health.

The chain employs TRBV27 and TRBJ1-1, with D possibly TRBD1 on 6 matching bases. The CDR3 has 12 amino acids. The V and J ends lost 4 bases and 9 bases respectively, with 12 bases between them. Germline CDR1 and CDR2: MNHEY and SMNVEV (reference sequence). For the CDR3, the DNA is TGTGCCAGCAGTTCACGGACAGCAAAAGCTTTCTTT. Its translation is CASSSRTAKAFF.

V usage is TRBV7-3 and J usage is TRBJ1-1, with 10 bases lining up with TRBD1. The CDR3 totals 14 residues. Trimming took 1 base from V and 4 from J; bases not matched to a gene: 0. Looked up from germline, CDR1 is SGHTA and CDR2 is FQGTGA. The CDR3 here is CASSLRTGGTEAFF. The CDR3 coding sequence is TGTGCCAGCAGCTTAAGGACAGGGGGCACTGAAGCTTTCTTT.

CDR3: CASSSRNTEAFF. CDR3 coding DNA: TGTGCCAGCAGCTCCCGGAACACTGAAGCTTTCTTT. The chain recombines TRBV7-2 with TRBJ1-1; no firm D call. The CDR3 extends over 12 amino acids. Per the germline V gene, CDR1 is SGHTA and CDR2 is FQGNSA. Trimming shortened V by 4 bases and J by 1 base, and 4 bases separated the two germline ends.

This chain uses TRBV3-1 (or the pseudogene TRBV3-2) with TRBJ1-2; no clear D gene. The length of the CDR3 is 14 residues. V lost 3 bases and J lost 6, with 14 bases in between. Germline V gene lookup returns CDR1 LGHDT and CDR2 YNNKEL (reference sequence). In nucleotides, the CDR3 is TGTGCCAGCAGCCAGCTATCCGGTATCCATGGCTACACCTTC. This codes for CASSQLSGIHGYTF.

V usage is TRBV19 and J usage is TRBJ1-1, with unresolved D. The CDR3 is made up of 14 amino acids. CDR1 is LNHDA and CDR2 is SQIVND in the germline V gene (reference sequence). V gave up 3 bases and J gave up 1 base, with 9 bases separating them. In nucleotides, the CDR3 is TGTGCCAGTAGTATGGGTCAGGAGAACACTGAAGCTTTCTTT. Its translation: CASSMGQENTEAFF.

The chain has TRBV19 and TRBJ1-4; D might be TRBD1 (6 bases). The length of the CDR3 is 13 residues. Trimming took 9 bases from V and 8 from J, leaving 16 bases between them. Germline lookup yields CDR1 LNHDA and CDR2 SQIVND (reference sequence). The CDR3 DNA sequence: TGTGCCAGCGAAAGCTGGGGGGGCGAAAAACTGTTTTTT. Its translation is CASESWGGEKLFF.

The V call is TRBV29-1, the J call TRBJ2-3, with TRBD1 matching 7 bases. Germline CDR1 reads SQVTM; CDR2 reads ANQGSEA. The length of the CDR3 is 15 residues. The J segment lost 2 bases and the V segment lost 4 bases, leaving 9 bases of the junction unmatched. The CDR3 protein is CSVARRQGYTDTQYF. CDR3 in DNA: TGCAGCGTTGCAAGACGACAGGGCTACACAGATACGCAGTATTTT.

V is TRBV19 and J is TRBJ2-1, with 14 bases lining up with TRBD2. This CDR3 comprises 14 residues. Germline CDR1 LNHDA, CDR2 SQIVND (reference sequence). V lost 7 bases, J lost 14 bases, and 10 bases stayed unmatched. The CDR3 reads CASTSSGLAGEKFF. In DNA form, the CDR3 reads TGTGCCAGTACCAGTTCGGGACTAGCGGGAGAGAAGTTCTTC.

This chain connects TRBV7-9 to TRBJ1-6, with D hard to call. CDR1 SEHNR and CDR2 FQNEAQ come from the germline V gene (reference sequence). This CDR3 is 15 amino acids long. With 5 bases removed from V and 0 bases from J, the gap between germline ends came to 8 bases. CDR3 sequence: CASSRGDSYNSPLHF. The CDR3 coding sequence is TGTGCCAGCAGCCGTGGGGACTCCTATAATTCACCCCTCCACTTT. Full variable domain (outside the CDR3, taken from reference TRBV7-9 and TRBJ1-6): DTGVSQNPRHKITKRGQNVTFRCDPISEHNRLYWYRQTLGQGPEFLTYFQNEAQLEKSRLLSDRFSAERPKGSFSTLEIQRTEQGDSAMYLCASSRGDSYNSPLHFGNGTRLTVT.